This T cell receptor beta chain was profiled in a study of neurological immune-mediated disorders. This clonotype was counted many times. V lost 6 bases to trimming and J lost 3 bases, with 12 bases between them. The CDR3 loop spans 14 amino acids. Germline V gene lookup returns CDR1 ENHRY and CDR2 SYGVKD. One entry per CDR3 protein results from TCRdb running MiXCR on the 5' RACE reads. The repertoire holds about 59,000 distinct CDR3 sequences, with approximately 3.5% as singletons. The chain recombines TRBV10-3 with TRBJ1-5; the D gene is possibly TRBD1 (5 bases). The receptor comes from a woman aged 30 to 39 with multiple sclerosis. Sequenced sample: PBMCs. The CDR3 protein is CAIRNDGTNQPQHF. The CDR3 DNA reads as TGTGCCATCAGAAACGACGGGACCAATCAGCCCCAGCATTTT.